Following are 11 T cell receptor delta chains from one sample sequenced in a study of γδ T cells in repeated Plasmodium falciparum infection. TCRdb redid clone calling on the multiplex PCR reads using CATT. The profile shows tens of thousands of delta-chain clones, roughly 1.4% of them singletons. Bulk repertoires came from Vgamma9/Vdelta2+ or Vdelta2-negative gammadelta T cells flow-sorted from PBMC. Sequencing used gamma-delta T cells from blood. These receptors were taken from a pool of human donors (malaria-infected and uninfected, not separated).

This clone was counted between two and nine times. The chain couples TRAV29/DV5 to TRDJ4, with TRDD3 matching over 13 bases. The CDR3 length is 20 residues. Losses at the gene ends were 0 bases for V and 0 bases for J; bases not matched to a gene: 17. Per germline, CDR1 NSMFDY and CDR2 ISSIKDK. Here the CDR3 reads CAASATPYTTGGYGTRPLIF. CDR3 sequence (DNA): TGTGCAGCAAGCGCGACTCCCTACACTACTGGGGGATACGGGACCAGACCCCTGATCTTT.

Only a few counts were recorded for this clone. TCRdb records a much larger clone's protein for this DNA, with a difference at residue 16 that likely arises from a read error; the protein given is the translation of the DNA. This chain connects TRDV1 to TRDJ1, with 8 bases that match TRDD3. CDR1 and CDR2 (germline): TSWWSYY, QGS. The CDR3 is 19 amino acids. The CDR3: CALGEHYVSGDIDTDTLIF. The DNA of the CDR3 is TGTGCTCTTGGGGAACATTACGTCTCGGGGGATATTGATACCGATACACTCATCTTT.

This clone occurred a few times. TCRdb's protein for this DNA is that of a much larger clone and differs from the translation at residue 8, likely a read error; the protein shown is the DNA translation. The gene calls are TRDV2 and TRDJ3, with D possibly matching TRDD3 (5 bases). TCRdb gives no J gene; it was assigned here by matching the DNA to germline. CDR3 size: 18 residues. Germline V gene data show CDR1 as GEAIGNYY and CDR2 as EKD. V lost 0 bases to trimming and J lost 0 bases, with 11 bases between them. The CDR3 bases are TGTGCCTGTGACACCAAGGGATGCAGCTCCTGGGACACCCGACAGATGTTTTTC. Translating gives CACDTKGCSSWDTRQMFF.

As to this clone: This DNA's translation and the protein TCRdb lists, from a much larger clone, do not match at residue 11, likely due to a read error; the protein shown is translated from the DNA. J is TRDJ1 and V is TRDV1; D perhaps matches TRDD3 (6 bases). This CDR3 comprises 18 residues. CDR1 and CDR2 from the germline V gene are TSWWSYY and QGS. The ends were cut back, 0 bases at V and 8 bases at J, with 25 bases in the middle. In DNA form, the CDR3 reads TGTGCTCTTGGGGAACTTTTCCCACTCCACTTGGGGATGAGAAAACTCATCTTT. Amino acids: CALGELFPLHLGMRKLIF.

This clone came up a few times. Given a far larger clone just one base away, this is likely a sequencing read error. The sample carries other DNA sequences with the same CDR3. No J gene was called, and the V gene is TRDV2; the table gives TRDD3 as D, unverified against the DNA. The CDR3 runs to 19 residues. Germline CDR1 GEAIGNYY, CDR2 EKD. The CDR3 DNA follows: TGTGCCTGTGACGTCCTGCCTCCTGGGGGATACGGAAGCACCTATAAACTCATCTTC. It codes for CACDVLPPGGYGSTYKLIF.

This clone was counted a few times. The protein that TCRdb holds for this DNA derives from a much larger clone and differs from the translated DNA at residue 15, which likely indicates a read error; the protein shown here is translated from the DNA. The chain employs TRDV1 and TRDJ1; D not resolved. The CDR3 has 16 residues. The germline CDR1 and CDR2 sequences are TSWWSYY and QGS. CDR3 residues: CALGEMPILYTDKLTF. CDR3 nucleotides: TGTGCTCTTGGGGAAATGCCCATCCTGTACACCGATAAGCTCACCTTT.

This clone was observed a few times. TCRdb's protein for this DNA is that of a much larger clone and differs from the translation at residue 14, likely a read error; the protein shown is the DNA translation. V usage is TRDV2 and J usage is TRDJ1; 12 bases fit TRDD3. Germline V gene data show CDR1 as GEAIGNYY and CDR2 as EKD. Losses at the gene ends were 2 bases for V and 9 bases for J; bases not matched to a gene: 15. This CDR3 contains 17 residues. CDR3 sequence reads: CACDRRLGDTRRGELIF. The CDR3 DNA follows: TGTGCCTGTGACAGGCGGCTGGGGGATACGCGGAGAGGTGAACTCATCTTT.

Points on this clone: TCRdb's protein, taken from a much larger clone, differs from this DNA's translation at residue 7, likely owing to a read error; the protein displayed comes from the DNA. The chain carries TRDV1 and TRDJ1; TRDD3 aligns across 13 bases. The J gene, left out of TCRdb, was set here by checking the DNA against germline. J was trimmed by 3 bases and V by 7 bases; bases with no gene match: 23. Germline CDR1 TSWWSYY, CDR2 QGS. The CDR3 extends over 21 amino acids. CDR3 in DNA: TGTGCTCTTGAGAGGCCTCCCTACGAGCGACTGGGGGATACGGAAGCCGATAAACTCATCTTT. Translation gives CALERPPYERLGDTEADKLIF.

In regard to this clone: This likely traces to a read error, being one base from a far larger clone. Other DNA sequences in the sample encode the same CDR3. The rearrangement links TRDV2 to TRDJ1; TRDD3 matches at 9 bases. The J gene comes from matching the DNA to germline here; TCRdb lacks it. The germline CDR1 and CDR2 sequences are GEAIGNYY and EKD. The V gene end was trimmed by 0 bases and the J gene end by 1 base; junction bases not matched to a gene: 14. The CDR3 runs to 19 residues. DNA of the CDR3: TGTGCCTGTGACACCCGTACCGGGGGATACTCAACCTTCACCGATAAACTCATCTTT. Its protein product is CACDTRTGGYSTFTDKLIF.

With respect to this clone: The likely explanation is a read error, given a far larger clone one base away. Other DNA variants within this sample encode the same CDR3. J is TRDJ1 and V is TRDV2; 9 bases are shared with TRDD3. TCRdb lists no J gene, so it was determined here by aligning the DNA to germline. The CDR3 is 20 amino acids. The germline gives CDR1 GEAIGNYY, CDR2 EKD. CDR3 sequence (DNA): TGTGCCTGTGACAGACTGCTGGGGGATTCGCTAGACCGACACACTGATAAACTCATCTTT. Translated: CACDRLLGDSLDRHTDKLIF.

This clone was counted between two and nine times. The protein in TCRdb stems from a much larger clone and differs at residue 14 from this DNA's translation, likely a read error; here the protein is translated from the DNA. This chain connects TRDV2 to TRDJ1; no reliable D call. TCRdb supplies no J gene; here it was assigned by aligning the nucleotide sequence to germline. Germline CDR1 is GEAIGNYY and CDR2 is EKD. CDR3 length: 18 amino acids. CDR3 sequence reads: CACDTKYYQPMYTYKLIF. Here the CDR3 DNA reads TGTGCCTGTGACACGAAGTACTACCAGCCGATGTACACCTATAAACTCATCTTT.